The clone carrying this T cell receptor beta chain has just a few counts. No antigen is known for it. The CDR3 has 12 residues. The germline V gene encodes CDR1 GTSNPN and CDR2 SVGIG (reference sequence). The V end lost 2 bases, the J end lost 4 bases, and 6 bases lay between the germline ends. The data were obtained in a study of beta chain features in type 1 diabetes. Investigators reverse transcribed all isolated RNA, so they sequenced expressed TCRB transcripts. Assay: immunoSEQ multiplex PCR; the TCRdb copy retains only in-frame clones and omits some. The sample holds more than 250,000 clones, 24% seen once. CD45RO/CCR7/CD25/CD127/CD95/CD27 staining was used to isolate CD4+ naive, central memory, regulatory and stem cell-like memory cells by sorting. General observations from the study: Significant though moderate, a shortening of TCRB CDR3s appeared in all four CD4+ subsets of Type 1 diabetes patients.

Source material: naive CD4+ T cells from blood. This clonotype originated in a woman aged 30 to 39 with type 1 diabetes. The chain uses TRBV30 and TRBJ2-1; D gene ambiguous. CDR3 in amino acids: CAWSSRYNEQFF. The CDR3 region has the DNA TGTGCCTGGAGTTCTAGGTACAATGAGCAGTTCTTC.